The 27 T cell receptor beta chains given below trace back to one sample, sequenced in a study of blood T cell repertoires in COVID-19. Profiling relied on immunoSEQ multiplex PCR, and the TCRdb table lists in-frame clones only, not all of them. The sample holds hundreds of thousands of clones; around 87% are singletons and the top ten take approximately 7.8%. The source material was peripheral blood. Receptor source: a woman between 50 and 59 years old who had recovered from COVID-19.

The V call is TRBV19, the J call TRBJ1-1; 7 bases are a match to TRBD1. CDR3 size: 12 residues. The germline V gene has CDR1 LNHDA and CDR2 SQIVND (reference sequence). The V gene end was trimmed by 7 bases and the J gene end by 7 bases; junction bases not matched to a gene: 6. Here the CDR3 reads CASTRTGVEAFF. Written as DNA, the CDR3 is TGTGCCAGTACCAGGACAGGAGTTGAAGCTTTCTTT.

The V gene is TRBV20-1, the J gene TRBJ2-7, with D perhaps matching TRBD2 (6 bases). This CDR3 has 14 residues. CDR1 is DFQATT, CDR2 SNEGSKA, per germline (reference sequence). V was clipped by 3 bases and J by 4 bases, with 16 bases between them. CDR3 coding DNA: TGCAGTGCTAGTCATGGGGGAGGTCGGTACGAGCAGTACTTC. It specifies CSASHGGGRYEQYF.

This clone was seen a few times. The chain recombines TRBV7-9 with TRBJ2-6, with D possibly being TRBD1 (5 bases). The V gene's germline CDR1 is SEHNR and CDR2 FQNEAQ (reference sequence). Trimming pared 7 bases from V and 0 bases from J, leaving 19 bases between. CDR3 length: 18 amino acids. In DNA, the CDR3 is TGTGCCAGCACCGGGCTCAGGGTTACCATCTCTGGGGCCAACGTCCTGACTTTC. Protein: CASTGLRVTISGANVLTF.

The table lists this clone with a few counts. The chain carries TRBV19 and TRBJ2-1, with a tentative D call TRBD2 (5 bases). The V end lost 6 bases, the J end lost 6 bases, and 15 bases lay between the germline ends. CDR3 size: 14 residues. Germline V gene data show CDR1 as LNHDA and CDR2 as SQIVND (reference sequence). The CDR3 loop is CASSLPRGLNEQFF. The CDR3 nucleotides are TGTGCCAGTAGCCTACCACGAGGGCTCAATGAGCAGTTCTTC. Full variable domain (remainder filled in from reference TRBV19 and TRBJ2-1): DGGITQSPKYLFRKEGQNVTLSCEQNLNHDAMYWYRQDPGQGLRLIYYSQIVNDFQKGDIAEGYSVSREKKESFPLTVTSAQKNPTAFYLCASSLPRGLNEQFFGPGTRLTVL.

The V gene is TRBV11-3, the J gene TRBJ2-1; 11 bases align to TRBD2. The junction had 7 bases not matched to a gene; V was cut back by 5 bases and J by 7 bases. Germline V gene sequence: CDR1 SGHNT, CDR2 YENEEA. The CDR3 totals 15 residues. The CDR3 reads CASSLTSGRENEQFF. The DNA for the CDR3 is TGTGCCAGCAGCCTTACTAGCGGGAGAGAGAATGAGCAGTTCTTC.

The chain combines TRBV6-2 or TRBV6-3 with TRBJ1-2, with D possibly being TRBD1 (6 bases). The CDR3 is made up of 16 amino acids. CDR1 is MNHEY, CDR2 SVGEGT, per germline. Trimming removed 2 bases at V and 8 bases at J, with 21 bases between. This CDR3 is CASSYPASGTTRGYTF. CDR3 sequence (DNA): TGTGCCAGCAGTTACCCAGCTTCCGGGACAACGAGAGGCTACACCTTC.

The sample holds a few counts of this clone. The chain links TRBV11-2 to TRBJ2-2; a weak D match, TRBD1 (6 bases). The germline V gene has CDR1 SGHAT and CDR2 FQNNGV. V dropped 4 bases and J dropped 4 bases, with 16 bases sitting between them. The CDR3 runs 16 residues. CDR3 loop: CASSYNGIRGTGELFF. In DNA form, the CDR3 reads TGTGCCAGCAGCTATAATGGGATCAGGGGCACCGGGGAGCTGTTTTTT.

This chain connects TRBV5-4 to TRBJ2-2, with 11 positions matching TRBD2. CDR1 is SGHNT, CDR2 YYREEE, per germline (reference sequence). This CDR3 spans 16 amino acids. Germline trimming cut 3 bases from V and 7 bases from J; bases unmatched to any gene: 8. The CDR3 region is CASSSLAGGRGGELFF. CDR3 in DNA: TGTGCCAGCAGCTCCTTAGCGGGAGGGCGCGGCGGGGAGCTGTTTTTT.

J is TRBJ2-1 and V is TRBV28; 7 bases match TRBD2. Trimming removed 9 bases from V and 14 bases from J; junction bases left unmatched: 22. Germline V gene data show CDR1 as MDHEN and CDR2 as SYDVKM. CDR3 length: 15 residues. CDR3 residues: CARKTLAEGPTKEFF. The CDR3 coding sequence is TGTGCCAGAAAAACCCTAGCGGAAGGACCAACAAAGGAGTTCTTC.

This clone was recorded once. V gene TRBV3-1 (or the pseudogene TRBV3-2) combines with J gene TRBJ2-7, with a weak D call TRBD1 (6 bases). Deletions cut 4 bases from V and 7 bases from J, with 26 bases between. The length of the CDR3 is 17 residues. CDR1 LGHDT and CDR2 YNNKEL come from the germline V gene (reference sequence). Written as DNA, the CDR3 is TGTGCCAGCAGCCTAAATCGAAAGACAGGAGGAGACAGGGAGCAGTACTTC. Translating it yields CASSLNRKTGGDREQYF.

V is TRBV10-2 and J is TRBJ1-5; D not resolved. The CDR3 length is 17 residues. V was shortened by 0 bases and J by 4 bases, with 16 bases between the two germline ends. CDR1 is WSHSY and CDR2 is SAAADI in the germline V gene. The chain's CDR3 is CASSESLQKRLNQPQHF. In nucleotides, the CDR3 is TGCGCCAGCAGTGAGTCGTTGCAGAAGAGACTAAATCAGCCCCAGCATTTT.

The chain is built from TRBV27 and TRBJ2-2, with TRBD1 matching over 7 bases. With V trimmed by 5 bases and J by 3 bases, 12 bases remained unmatched. The germline gives CDR1 MNHEY, CDR2 SMNVEV (reference sequence). The CDR3 has 17 amino acids. CDR3: CASSPRRGLLDTGELFF. In DNA, the CDR3 is TGTGCCAGCAGTCCCCGCAGGGGGTTATTAGACACCGGGGAGCTGTTTTTT.

The CDR3: CASRDAGGYEQYF. The CDR3 nucleotides read TGCGCCAGCCGGGACGCCGGGGGATACGAGCAGTACTTC. The gene calls are TRBV5-1 and TRBJ2-7, with D tentatively TRBD2 (6 bases). This CDR3 is 13 amino acids long. Germline V gene sequence: CDR1 SGHRS, CDR2 YFSETQ. V gave up 7 bases and J gave up 4 bases, with 15 bases separating them.

The rearrangement links TRBV7-2 to TRBJ1-3, with 12 nucleotides matching TRBD1. V trimming: 5 bases; J trimming: 2 bases; junction bases outside the gene matches: 10. The germline V gene has CDR1 SGHTA and CDR2 FQGNSA. There are 18 residues in the CDR3. The CDR3 protein is CASSDPGQGAHTGNTIYF. The DNA for the CDR3 is TGTGCCAGCAGCGACCCGGGACAGGGGGCGCATACTGGAAACACCATATATTTT.

In its sample, this clone was seen once. As DNA, the CDR3 is TGTGCCAGCAAGAGGACATCTACTAACTATGGCTACACCTTC. Amino acids: CASKRTSTNYGYTF. J is TRBJ1-2 and V is TRBV27; a possible D gene is TRBD1 (5 bases). The CDR3 has 14 residues. The V and J ends lost 7 bases and 0 bases respectively, with 12 bases between them. Germline V CDR1 and CDR2: MNHEY, SMNVEV (reference sequence).

The V gene is TRBV28, the J gene TRBJ2-1, with D possibly TRBD2 on 5 matching bases. Trimming left V 5 bases short and J 0 bases short, with 8 bases between. CDR1 and CDR2 from the germline V gene are MDHEN and SYDVKM. This CDR3 region has 14 residues. In DNA form, the CDR3 reads TGTGCCAGCAGTAGCGGATTCTCCTACAATGAGCAGTTCTTC. This gives the protein CASSSGFSYNEQFF.

The rearrangement uses TRBV2 and TRBJ2-1; weak D call: TRBD2 (6 bases). The V gene's germline CDR1 is SNHLY and CDR2 FYNNEI. V dropped 7 bases and J dropped 3 bases, with 16 bases sitting between them. The CDR3 is 15 amino acids. The CDR3 sequence is CASTRGTGGYNEQFF. The CDR3 DNA reads TGTGCCAGCACCCGCGGGACTGGAGGCTACAATGAGCAGTTCTTC.

This clone was seen just once. The chain joins TRBV27 to TRBJ2-7; TRBD2 might be the D (6 bases). This CDR3 has 14 amino acids. Germline V gene lookup returns CDR1 MNHEY and CDR2 SMNVEV (reference sequence). With 1 base removed from V and 3 bases from J, the gap between germline ends came to 10 bases. This chain's CDR3 is CASSLWRESYEQYF. CDR3 bases: TGTGCCAGCAGTTTATGGAGGGAGAGCTACGAGCAGTACTTC.

The J gene is TRBJ1-2, the V gene TRBV28, with 10 bases that match TRBD1. The V gene's germline CDR1 is MDHEN and CDR2 SYDVKM. The CDR3 loop spans 14 amino acids. V lost 6 bases, J lost 5 bases, and 6 bases stayed unmatched. This CDR3 reads CASRLTGGGYGYTF. CDR3 in DNA: TGTGCCAGCAGGTTGACAGGGGGCGGGTATGGCTACACCTTC.

This rearrangement joins TRBV10-1 to TRBJ2-5; no reliable D call. Germline V CDR1 and CDR2: WNHNN, SYGVQD (reference sequence). The V and J ends lost 4 bases and 0 bases respectively, with 6 bases between them. The CDR3 has 13 residues. The CDR3 nucleotides are TGCGCCAGCAGTGCACAGCACCAAGAGACCCAGTACTTC. Its translation is CASSAQHQETQYF.

The table lists this clone with a count of one. The rearrangement uses TRBV30 and TRBJ1-5, with D perhaps TRBD1 (6 bases). Trimming removed 5 bases at V and 3 bases at J, with 14 bases between. The CDR3 loop spans 14 amino acids. Looked up from germline, CDR1 is GTSNPN and CDR2 is SVGIG (reference sequence). CDR3 in amino acids: CAWEERGFNQPQHF. DNA of the CDR3: TGTGCCTGGGAGGAGAGGGGGTTCAATCAGCCCCAGCATTTT.

The V call is TRBV5-4, the J call TRBJ2-7; TRBD1 matches at 7 bases. The trim removed 4 bases at V and 6 bases at J, leaving 22 bases unmatched. The V gene's germline CDR1 is SGHNT and CDR2 YYREEE (reference sequence). The CDR3 runs 18 residues. CDR3 sequence reads: CASSRPSRGRPTQSEQYF. The CDR3 bases are TGTGCCAGCAGCCGACCGAGTAGGGGGCGTCCCACCCAATCCGAGCAGTACTTC.

This sequence joins TRBV28 and TRBJ1-4; D remains ambiguous. The CDR3 runs 14 residues. CDR1 and CDR2 (germline): MDHEN, SYDVKM. The V end lost 0 bases, the J end lost 4 bases, and 6 bases lay between the germline ends. CDR3: CASSLWSLNEKLFF. For the CDR3, the DNA is TGTGCCAGCAGTTTATGGAGCCTTAATGAAAAACTGTTTTTT. The full variable domain, with the rest looked up from reference TRBV28 and TRBJ1-4, is DVKVTQSSRYLVKRTGEKVFLECVQDMDHENMFWYRQDPGLGLRLIYFSYDVKMKEKGDIPEGYSVSREKKERFSLILESASTNQTSMYLCASSLWSLNEKLFFGSGTQLSVL.

This clone was picked up one time. The chain links TRBV3-1 (or the pseudogene TRBV3-2) to TRBJ2-5; TRBD2 matches at 11 bases. Germline values: CDR1 LGHDT, CDR2 YNNKEL (reference sequence). V lost 5 bases to trimming and J lost 5 bases; unmatched junction nucleotides: 4. The CDR3 extends over 14 amino acids. In nucleotides, the CDR3 is TGTGCCAGCAGCGGACTAGCGGGTGGCGAGACCCAGTACTTC. Translating gives CASSGLAGGETQYF.

This chain links TRBV7-2 with TRBJ2-1, with 8 positions matching TRBD1. This CDR3 comprises 16 residues. J lost 10 bases, V lost 1 base, and 12 bases had no gene match. Germline values: CDR1 SGHTA, CDR2 FQGNSA. The CDR3 is CASSLGLGRGLPEQFF. CDR3 in DNA: TGTGCCAGCAGCTTAGGTTTGGGCAGGGGGCTTCCCGAGCAGTTCTTC.

V is TRBV12-3 or TRBV12-4 and J is TRBJ2-1; D is ambiguous. The V end lost 6 bases, the J end lost 7 bases, and 13 bases lay between the germline ends. The CDR3 consists of 13 residues. The CDR3 reads CASRQASGNEQFF. The CDR3 DNA follows: TGTGCCAGCAGGCAAGCATCCGGGAATGAGCAGTTCTTC.

The V call is TRBV19, the J call TRBJ1-1; D may be TRBD1 (6 bases). Germline V lookup: CDR1 LNHDA, CDR2 SQIVND (reference sequence). This CDR3 has 14 residues. V was trimmed by 6 bases and J by 6 bases, leaving 17 bases between them. This chain's CDR3 is CASSRDTAGSEAFF. CDR3 nucleotides: TGTGCCAGTAGCCGGGACACGGCGGGTTCTGAAGCTTTCTTT.